The following is a T cell receptor (beta chain) sequence with its context. The sample originates from a study of blood T cell repertoires in COVID-19. Study details: Italy, Spain and the United States were the sources of the convalescent and acute COVID-19 samples. Sample material is recorded as cDNA or gDNA derived from T cells, B-cell-depleted T cells, or PBMCs.

Per the original data handling: How many nucleated cells were present was estimated from reference gene primer amplification. Sequencing was performed with immunoSEQ multiplex PCR; in TCRdb, only in-frame clones are kept and a portion is missing. V, J and clone size are taken as reported in that table, and D and trimming were inferred from the DNA itself. Among 35,000 to 45,000 clones listed, 91% were seen once. With 4 bases removed from V and 4 bases from J, the gap between germline ends came to 17 bases. This CDR3 contains 17 residues. Germline lookup yields CDR1 LGHNA and CDR2 YSLEER. Sequencing input: peripheral blood. The receptor comes from a woman aged 80 or older with acute or convalescent COVID-19. The chain links TRBV4-3 to TRBJ1-6; a weak D match, TRBD1 (5 bases). The CDR3 sequence: CASSPTRQRGYNSPLHF. In DNA form, the CDR3 reads TGCGCCAGCAGCCCTACACGTCAACGGGGGTATAATTCACCCCTCCACTTT.